This T cell receptor (beta chain) came from a study of regulatory T cells in long-lasting Graves disease. Study-level results: Analysis covered peripheral blood alone, not thyroid tissue. Persistent Graves' patients had lower TCR diversity than newly diagnosed ones. It was possible that the small sample size reduced accuracy.

The V gene's germline CDR1 is MNHEY and CDR2 SMNVEV (reference sequence). The CDR3 sequence is 14 residues long. Time point meaning: newly diagnosed GD, antithyroid drugs for less than 3 months. Generation of the TCR library employed RNA extracted from PBMCs. Relying on iRepertoire HTBI primers and Arm-PCR of CDR3 regions, the team built TCR beta libraries. TCRdb independently ran MiXCR on the multiplex PCR reads; one entry per CDR3 protein. This sample has a few hundred thousand distinct CDR3 sequences, with 15% to 20% found just once. As for this clonotype: What it recognizes is unknown. At one end the junction does not follow the germline gene, possibly because of a read error.

Separately, the same data were catalogued under a study of T cells in Graves' hyperthyroidism and ophthalmopathy. That work states: These patients, aged 18 to 65, had recently diagnosed hyperthyroidism lasting under 2 months.

Sequenced here: peripheral blood mononuclear cells (PBMCs), sampled at new diagnosis, from a patient treated with antithyroid drugs. The sequence came from a woman in her thirties with Graves disease. The chain employs TRBV27 and TRBJ1-4; the match to TRBD1 covers 10 bases. CDR3 nucleotides: TGTGCCAGCAGTGACAGGGGGCGTGATGAAAGACTGTTTTTT. The encoded protein is CASSDRGRDERLFF. The entire variable domain, with the rest obtained from reference TRBV27 and TRBJ1-4, is as follows: EAQVTQNPRYLITVTGKKLTVTCSQNMNHEYMSWYRQDPGLGLRQIYYSMNVEVTDKGDVPEGYKVSRKEKRNFPLILESPSPNQTSLYFCASSDRGRDERLFFGSGTQLSVL.